This entry concerns a single T cell receptor beta chain. The antigen remains unidentified. The data were obtained in a study of tumor-infiltrating lymphocytes in primary liver carcinoma. Turning to the study itself: Aged between 30 and 69 years, the patients were men and women.

Notes on the study in general: The overlap of tumor-adjacent and tumor-blood pairs was smaller than that of tumor region pairs.

Trimming left V 6 bases short and J 10 bases short, with 13 bases between. The CDR3 contains 11 residues. The germline V gene has CDR1 SQVTM and CDR2 ANQGSEA. The authors took blood RNA from unsorted whole blood and also extracted germline DNA. Among the patients, all had chronic HBV infection and none had been treated. The researchers produced TCR beta cDNA from 500 ng total RNA with a constant-region primer. Libraries covering TCR beta were generated through three nested multiplex PCR rounds (using a slightly modified ARM-PCR). The study ran its first two PCR rounds for roughly 10 cycles each, using TRBV1-TRBV30 forward primers and a C-beta reverse primer. TCRdb ran MiXCR on the multiplex PCR reads and lists one entry per CDR3 protein. The table records approximately 320,000 distinct CDR3 sequences, almost 60% of them present only once.

J is TRBJ2-1 and V is TRBV29-1, with unresolved D. Sequences were obtained from peripheral blood. The receptor was derived from a woman in her twenties or thirties with primary liver carcinoma and hepatitis B virus infection. The CDR3 DNA follows: TGCAGCGTCCCGGCTAGTTGGGAGCAGTTCTTC. This gives the protein CSVPASWEQFF.